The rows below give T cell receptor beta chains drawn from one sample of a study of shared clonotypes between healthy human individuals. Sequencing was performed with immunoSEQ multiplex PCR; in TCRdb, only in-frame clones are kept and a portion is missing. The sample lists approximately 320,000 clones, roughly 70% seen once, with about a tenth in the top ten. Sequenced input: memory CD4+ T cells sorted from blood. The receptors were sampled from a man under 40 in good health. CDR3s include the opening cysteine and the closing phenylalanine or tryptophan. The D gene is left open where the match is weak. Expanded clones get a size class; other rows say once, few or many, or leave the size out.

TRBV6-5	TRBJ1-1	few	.	CASSYSMAGMNTEAFF	TGTGCCAGCAGTTACTCGATGGCTGGGATGAACACTGAAGCTTTCTTT
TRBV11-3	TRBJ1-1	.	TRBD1	CASSLRQGDTEAFF	TGTGCCAGCAGCTTAAGACAGGGTGACACTGAAGCTTTCTTT
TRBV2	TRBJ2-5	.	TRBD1	CASGQAEEETQYF	TGTGCCAGCGGACAGGCCGAGGAGGAGACCCAGTACTTC
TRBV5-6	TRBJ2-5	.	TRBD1	CASSLDRGVETQYF	TGTGCCAGCAGCTTGGACAGGGGGGTAGAGACCCAGTACTTC
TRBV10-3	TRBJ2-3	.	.	CAISESKGLVGDTQYF	TGTGCCATCAGTGAGTCGAAGGGTTTGGTAGGAGATACGCAGTATTTT
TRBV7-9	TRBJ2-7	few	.	CASSLAGVEYEQYF	TGTGCCAGCAGCTTAGCGGGAGTCGAGTACGAGCAGTACTTC
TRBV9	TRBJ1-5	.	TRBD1	CASSVGTATNQPQHF	TGTGCCAGCAGCGTGGGGACAGCTACCAATCAGCCCCAGCATTTT
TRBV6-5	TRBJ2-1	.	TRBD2	CASSGGLAANEQFF	TGTGCCAGCAGTGGGGGACTAGCCGCCAATGAGCAGTTCTTC
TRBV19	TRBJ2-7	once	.	CASSMGGQFEQYF	TGTGCCAGTAGTATGGGGGGCCAGTTCGAGCAGTACTTC
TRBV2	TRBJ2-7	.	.	CASSGLASFYEQYF	TGTGCCAGCAGTGGGCTAGCAAGTTTTTACGAGCAGTACTTC